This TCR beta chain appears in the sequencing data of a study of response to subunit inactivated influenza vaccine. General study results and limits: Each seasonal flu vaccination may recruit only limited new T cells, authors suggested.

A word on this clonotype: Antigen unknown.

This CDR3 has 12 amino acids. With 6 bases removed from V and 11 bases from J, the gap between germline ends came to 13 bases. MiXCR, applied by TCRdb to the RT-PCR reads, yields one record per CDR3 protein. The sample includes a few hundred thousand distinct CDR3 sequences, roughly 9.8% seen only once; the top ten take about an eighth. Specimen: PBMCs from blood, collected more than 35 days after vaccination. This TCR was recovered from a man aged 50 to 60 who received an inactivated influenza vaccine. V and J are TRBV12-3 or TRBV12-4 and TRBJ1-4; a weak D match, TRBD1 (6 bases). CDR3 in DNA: TGTGCCAGCAGCCAAACTACAGGGAAACTGTTTTTT. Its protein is CASSQTTGKLFF.